One and the same sample provided the 17 T cell receptor beta chains below, sequenced in a study of cytomegalovirus exposure and HLA in healthy donors. 13 Jbeta primers and 60 Vbeta primers were used for the PCR. Profiled with immunoSEQ multiplex PCR; TCRdb holds only in-frame clones, not every one. The specimen's table records roughly 200,000 clones. Sequenced material: PBMCs. These receptor sequences come from a girl aged 2-10 years in good health and CMV-seropositive.

V gene TRBV7-9 combines with J gene TRBJ2-7; D is possibly TRBD2 (5 bases). The germline gives CDR1 SEHNR, CDR2 FQNEAQ (reference sequence). The ends were cut back, 1 base at V and 4 bases at J, with 11 bases in the middle. The CDR3 has 14 amino acids. Written as DNA, the CDR3 is TGTGCCAGCAGCTTAGACCGGACTGCGTACGAGCAGTACTTC. Protein: CASSLDRTAYEQYF.

The V and J genes are TRBV7-6 and TRBJ2-3; 7 bases are a match to TRBD2. This CDR3 has 14 amino acids. Trimming removed 0 bases from V and 4 bases from J; junction bases left unmatched: 1. Germline CDR1 is SGHVS and CDR2 is FNYEAQ. The CDR3 is CASSLAAGADTQYF. The DNA of the CDR3 is TGTGCCAGCAGCTTAGCGGCGGGAGCAGATACGCAGTATTTT.

This chain uses TRBV18 with TRBJ2-5; 8 bases match TRBD1. CDR1 is KGHSH and CDR2 is LQKENI in the germline V gene. The CDR3 runs 16 residues. Trimming took 0 bases from V and 1 from J; bases not matched to a gene: 4. In DNA, the CDR3 is TGTGCCAGCTCACCACCAACAGGGGGTACCCAAGAGACCCAGTACTTC. It specifies CASSPPTGGTQETQYF.

This chain connects TRBV4-2 to TRBJ2-1; the D is unclear. Germline lookup yields CDR1 LGHNA and CDR2 YNFKEQ. The V gene lost 7 bases and the J gene lost 2 bases, with 15 bases spanning the gap. This CDR3 has 15 amino acids. This CDR3 is CASNPTPSAYNEQFF. CDR3 sequence (DNA): TGTGCCAGCAATCCAACCCCTTCGGCCTACAATGAGCAGTTCTTC.

CDR3 in amino acids: CASSFGQGALGYGYTF. In nucleotides, the CDR3 is TGTGCCAGCAGTTTTGGACAGGGGGCCTTGGGATATGGCTACACCTTC. The chain links TRBV5-5 to TRBJ1-2; 11 nucleotides agree with TRBD1. V gave up 5 bases and J gave up 5 bases; unmatched junction bases: 11. The CDR3 is made up of 16 amino acids. The germline V gene encodes CDR1 SGHKS and CDR2 YYEKEE (reference sequence). The full variable domain, in which reference TRBV5-5 and TRBJ1-2 provide the parts outside the CDR3, is DAGVTQSPTHLIKTRGQQVTLRCSPISGHKSVSWYQQVLGQGPQFIFQYYEKEERGRGNFPDRFSARQFPNYSSELNVNALLLGDSALYLCASSFGQGALGYGYTFGSGTRLTVV.

The chain joins TRBV18 to TRBJ2-7; 11 nucleotides match TRBD2. The CDR3 extends over 17 amino acids. Germline V gives CDR1 KGHSH, CDR2 LQKENI. With 3 bases clipped from V and 2 bases from J, the junction kept 9 bases outside the gene matches. CDR3 region: CASSPYIGTSGAYEQYF. DNA for the CDR3: TGTGCCAGCTCACCCTACATAGGGACTAGCGGCGCCTACGAGCAGTACTTC.

The V gene is TRBV9, the J gene TRBJ2-1; TRBD2 aligns across 11 bases. CDR1 and CDR2 from the germline V gene are SGDLS and YYNGEE. The CDR3 consists of 16 residues. The V and J ends lost 4 bases and 5 bases, in that order; junction bases with no gene match: 8. The CDR3 DNA sequence: TGTGCCAGCAGCCGCGCGACTAGCGGGGCCCACAATGAGCAGTTCTTC. This encodes CASSRATSGAHNEQFF.

V and J are TRBV10-2 and TRBJ2-1; 10 positions agree with TRBD2. The CDR3 totals 14 residues. V was clipped by 8 bases and J by 2 bases; unmatched bases: 3. Germline-derived CDR1 and CDR2 are WSHSY and SAAADI. As DNA, the CDR3 is TGCGCCAGCGCACTAGCGGGAACCTACAATGAGCAGTTCTTC. It is translated as CASALAGTYNEQFF.

The chain uses TRBV6-5 and TRBJ1-5; D gene ambiguous. CDR3 length equals 13 residues. From germline, CDR1 is MNHEY and CDR2 SVGAGI. V was shortened by 5 bases and J by 4 bases, with 9 bases between the two germline ends. The CDR3 sequence: CASSPQRNQPQHF. In nucleotides, the CDR3 is TGTGCCAGCAGTCCACAGAGAAATCAGCCCCAGCATTTT.

V is TRBV7-9 and J is TRBJ2-7; the D gene is possibly TRBD1 (6 bases). This CDR3 is 12 amino acids long. The V and J ends lost 5 bases and 6 bases respectively, with 11 bases between them. In germline, CDR1 is SEHNR, CDR2 FQNEAQ (reference sequence). CDR3 nucleotides: TGTGCCAGCAGCAGGAACAGGGTCGAGCAGTACTTC. Its protein is CASSRNRVEQYF.

The chain joins TRBV7-9 to TRBJ2-1; TRBD2 agrees at 13 bases. The CDR3 length is 16 residues. The trim removed 4 bases at V and 8 bases at J, leaving 8 bases unmatched. Germline V gene lookup returns CDR1 SEHNR and CDR2 FQNEAQ (reference sequence). The CDR3 region is CASSWVTSGRGDEQFF. CDR3 nucleotide sequence: TGTGCCAGCAGCTGGGTCACTAGCGGGAGGGGCGATGAGCAGTTCTTC. Looking up the rest from reference TRBV7-9 and TRBJ2-1 gives the full variable domain: DTGVSQNPRHKITKRGQNVTFRCDPISEHNRLYWYRQTLGQGPEFLTYFQNEAQLEKSRLLSDRFSAERPKGSFSTLEIQRTEQGDSAMYLCASSWVTSGRGDEQFFGPGTRLTVL.

The rearrangement links TRBV15 to TRBJ2-7; D gene uncertain. The CDR3 runs 14 residues. The germline V gene has CDR1 LNHNV and CDR2 YYDKDF (reference sequence). Trimming left V 0 bases short and J 7 bases short, with 13 bases between. In DNA, the CDR3 is TGTGCCACCAGCAGAGATTTGGGTTCGGGTGAGCAGTACTTC. The encoded protein is CATSRDLGSGEQYF.

Details on this clone: Distinct nucleotide sequences in the sample also encode this CDR3. The chain joins TRBV15 to TRBJ2-5; 10 nucleotides match TRBD1. The CDR3 has 14 amino acids. After removal of 3 bases from V and 3 bases from J, the junction contained 1 base not matched to a gene. CDR1 and CDR2 (germline): LNHNV, YYDKDF (reference sequence). CDR3 residues: CATSRDRGEETQYF. As DNA, the CDR3 is TGTGCCACCAGCAGGGACAGGGGGGAAGAGACCCAGTACTTC. Full variable domain (remainder filled in from reference TRBV15 and TRBJ2-5): DAMVIQNPRYQVTQFGKPVTLSCSQTLNHNVMYWYQQKSSQAPKLLFHYYDKDFNNEADTPDNFQSRRPNTSFCFLDIRSPGLGDTAMYLCATSRDRGEETQYFGPGTRLLVL.

J is TRBJ2-7 and V is TRBV7-6; 8 bases are a match to TRBD1. The length of the CDR3 is 13 residues. V shed 5 bases and J 3 bases; nucleotides not matched to a gene: 3. Germline V gene lookup returns CDR1 SGHVS and CDR2 FNYEAQ. For the CDR3, the DNA is TGTGCCAGCAGCCCGACAGGGGACTACGAGCAGTACTTC. This sequence encodes CASSPTGDYEQYF.

CDR3 in DNA: TGTGCCAGTAGTAAACAACACAGGGTTTATGGCTACACCTTC. This gives the protein CASSKQHRVYGYTF. The chain has TRBV19 and TRBJ1-2; weak D call: TRBD1 (6 bases). Per the germline V gene, CDR1 is LNHDA and CDR2 is SQIVND (reference sequence). The ends were cut back, 4 bases at V and 5 bases at J, with 14 bases in the middle. CDR3 size: 14 residues.

The chain combines TRBV5-1 with TRBJ2-7, with 7 bases aligning to TRBD2. Germline CDR1 SGHRS, CDR2 YFSETQ. The CDR3 runs 16 residues. V dropped 4 bases and J dropped 3; count of bases not matched to a gene: 13. The CDR3 nucleotides are TGCGCCAGCAGCCCGGGAGGACGGGACCTTATCTACGAGCAGTACTTC. Its protein is CASSPGGRDLIYEQYF.

The chain combines TRBV11-2 with TRBJ1-3; D is undetermined. The V gene's germline CDR1 is SGHAT and CDR2 FQNNGV. V lost 5 bases to trimming and J lost 0 bases, with 8 bases between them. The CDR3 is made up of 14 amino acids. CDR3 protein: CASSQSGSGNTIYF. CDR3 nucleotides: TGTGCCAGCAGCCAATCCGGCTCTGGAAACACCATATATTTT.